The clone carrying this T cell receptor (beta chain) was detected many times. TCRdb independently ran MiXCR on the 5' RACE reads; one entry per CDR3 protein. Altogether 95,000 to 100,000 distinct CDR3 sequences are present, under 20% being singletons, with the ten largest covering under 7.5%. The data derive from a study of T cells of healthy individuals. The V end lost 10 bases, the J end lost 5 bases, and 13 bases lay between the germline ends. The CDR3 extends over 12 amino acids. Germline CDR1 and CDR2: ENHRY and SYGVKD. The J gene is TRBJ2-3, the V gene TRBV10-3; D remains ambiguous. This TCR was sampled from a human donor in good health. CDR3 sequence: CATNQNGDTQYF. The CDR3 DNA sequence: TGTGCCACCAACCAAAATGGAGATACGCAGTATTTT.